Presented here are 5 T cell receptor beta chains from one specimen sequenced in a study of neurological immune-mediated disorders. TCRdb analysed the 5' RACE reads with MiXCR anew, one entry per CDR3 protein. This sample yields approximately 130,000 distinct CDR3 sequences, of which roughly 3.4% are seen a single time; 1% to 1.5% belongs to the top ten. The material sequenced was PBMCs. Every receptor here comes from a woman aged 30 to 39 with multiple sclerosis.

As for this clonotype: A much larger clonotype is one base distant, so this may be a read error. The chain combines TRBV11-2 with TRBJ2-7, with D perhaps TRBD2 (5 bases). The germline CDR1 and CDR2 sequences are SGHAT and FQNNGV. Trimming stripped 5 bases from V and 2 bases from J, with 7 bases between. This CDR3 contains 12 residues. The CDR3: CASSRGTYEQYF. DNA for the CDR3: TGTGCCAGCAGCCGAGGGACCTACGAGCAGTACTTC.

The chain recombines TRBV11-3 with TRBJ1-1; a weak D match, TRBD1 (5 bases). The germline gives CDR1 SGHNT, CDR2 YENEEA. V lost 3 bases, J lost 4 bases, and 9 bases lay in between. The CDR3 extends over 13 amino acids. The CDR3 DNA reads as TGTGCCAGCAGCTTTTGGGGACCCACTGAAGCTTTCTTT. Encoded protein: CASSFWGPTEAFF.

In this sample, this clonotype turned up many times. The chain uses TRBV5-6 and TRBJ1-6; D call uncertain. Deletions cut 1 base from V and 7 bases from J, with 15 bases between. The germline gives CDR1 SGHDT, CDR2 YYEEEE. This CDR3 has 16 residues. CDR3 nucleotides: TGTGCCAGCAGCTTGATAGGGAACTCGGGGAATTCACCCCTCCACTTT. It codes for CASSLIGNSGNSPLHF.

This clonotype has a count of ten or more. V usage is TRBV4-3 and J usage is TRBJ2-7; D ambiguous. Per the germline V gene, CDR1 is LGHNA and CDR2 is YSLEER. V shed 0 bases and J shed 3 bases, with 9 bases lying between them. This CDR3 has 14 residues. The CDR3 sequence is CASSQDVASYEQYF. The CDR3 nucleotides are TGCGCCAGCAGCCAAGATGTGGCAAGCTACGAGCAGTACTTC.

This clonotype was picked up many times. The chain combines TRBV10-3 with TRBJ1-1; 7 bases fit TRBD1. Germline V gives CDR1 ENHRY, CDR2 SYGVKD. The J segment lost 10 bases and the V segment lost 5 bases, leaving 13 bases of the junction unmatched. CDR3 length: 14 residues. The CDR3, as DNA: TGTGCCATCAGTTTTGCGACAGGGACAATTGGAGCTTTCTTT. Protein product: CAISFATGTIGAFF.